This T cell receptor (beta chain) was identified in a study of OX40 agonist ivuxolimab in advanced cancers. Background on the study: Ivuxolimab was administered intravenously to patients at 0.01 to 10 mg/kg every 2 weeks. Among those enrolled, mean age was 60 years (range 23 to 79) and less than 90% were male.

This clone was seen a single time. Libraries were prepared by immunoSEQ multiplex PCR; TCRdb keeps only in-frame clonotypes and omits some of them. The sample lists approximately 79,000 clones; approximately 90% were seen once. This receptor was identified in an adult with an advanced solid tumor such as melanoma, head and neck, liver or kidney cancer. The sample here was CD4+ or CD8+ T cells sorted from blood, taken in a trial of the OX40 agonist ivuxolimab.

The CDR3 bases are TGTGCCAGCAGACAGACAGGGGACACTGAAGCTTTCTTT. This codes for CASRQTGDTEAFF. The chain links TRBV28 to TRBJ1-1; 8 bases align to TRBD1. CDR1 is MDHEN, CDR2 SYDVKM, per germline. The CDR3 is 13 residues long. Germline trimming cut 6 bases from V and 3 bases from J; bases unmatched to any gene: 3.